The 8 T cell receptor beta chains below were found in one sample sequenced in a study of molecular identifiers for immune sequencing clone quantification (dated by TCRdb to 2017 to 2018). Library prep was done by PCR. TCRdb shows the sequencer as Illumina HiSeq 4000. TCRdb reanalyzed the raw reads on its own, using fastp at Q25 for trimming and MiXCR for clone calling, and kept in-frame beta chains. Merged by CDR3 protein, the rows form single entries marked with the most common genes and DNA. Across this sample there are about 320,000 distinct CDR3 sequences, with about a fifth seen only once. Of the sample, roughly 0.86% is held by the ten largest clones. Sequencing input: naive CD8+ T cells from blood, with Jurkat cell RNA spiked in. The cell subset or site tag for this specimen amounts to: FACS-sorted CD8+CD4-CCR7+CD45RA+ naive T cells. These TCRs come from a human donor in good health. Some libraries in this study had Jurkat cell RNA spiked in.

At least ten counts were recorded for this clonotype. J is TRBJ1-1 and V is TRBV5-1, with D hard to call. The CDR3 length is 15 residues. V lost 0 bases, J lost 0 bases, and 9 bases lay in between. Germline-derived CDR1 and CDR2 are SGHRS and YFSETQ. CDR3 sequence: CASSLGIDMNTEAFF. The CDR3 DNA reads TGCGCCAGCAGCTTGGGTATAGATATGAACACTGAAGCTTTCTTT. The variable domain in full, completed from reference TRBV5-1 and TRBJ1-1, reads KAGVTQTPRYLIKTRGQQVTLSCSPISGHRSVSWYQQTPGQGLQFLFEYFSETQRNKGNFPGRFSGRQFSNSRSEMNVSTLELGDSALYLCASSLGIDMNTEAFFGQGTRLTVV.

This clonotype has ten or more counts. The CDR3 nucleotides are TGTGCCAGCAGCCAGGACGGGACAGACAATCAGCCCCAGCATTTT. Encoded protein: CASSQDGTDNQPQHF. This chain joins TRBV2 and TRBJ1-5, with 7 bases identical to TRBD1. Trimming removed 6 bases from V and 3 bases from J; junction bases left unmatched: 8. The CDR3 is made up of 15 amino acids. CDR1 is SNHLY and CDR2 is FYNNEI in the germline V gene.

The chain has TRBV7-9 and TRBJ2-6; D remains ambiguous. The V gene's germline CDR1 is SEHNR and CDR2 FQNEAQ (reference sequence). The V gene lost 5 bases and the J gene lost 1 base, with 9 bases spanning the gap. This CDR3 has 15 residues. The CDR3 loop is CASSAPHSGANVLTF. In nucleotides, the CDR3 is TGTGCCAGCAGCGCCCCTCATTCTGGGGCCAACGTCCTGACTTTC.

Many counts were recorded for this clonotype. The chain carries TRBV27 and TRBJ2-7; D possibly uses TRBD1 or TRBD2 (5 bases each). The CDR3 is 13 amino acids. Germline loops: CDR1 MNHEY, CDR2 SMNVEV (reference sequence). V lost 3 bases and J 4 bases, leaving 10 bases between the germline ends. DNA of the CDR3: TGTGCCAGCAGTTTCGGGACCGGTTACGAGCAGTACTTC. Protein product: CASSFGTGYEQYF.

This clonotype was detected many times. The chain links TRBV28 to TRBJ2-3, with D tentatively TRBD1 (5 bases). The CDR3 is made up of 14 amino acids. CDR1 and CDR2 from the germline V gene are MDHEN and SYDVKM. Trimming cost V 3 bases and J 3 bases, with 10 bases left between them. DNA for the CDR3: TGTGCCAGCAGTTTTCAGGGTCGAACAGATACGCAGTATTTT. Residues: CASSFQGRTDTQYF.

The V and J genes are TRBV6-2 or TRBV6-3 and TRBJ2-3; possible D gene TRBD2, 6 bases. V shed 8 bases and J shed 6 bases, with 24 bases lying between them. This CDR3 comprises 16 residues. The germline V gene has CDR1 MNHEY and CDR2 SVGEGT. Written as DNA, the CDR3 is TGTGCCAGCCCCTCTAGAGGGGCGGGGTTCTTTGATACGCAGTATTTT. It is translated as CASPSRGAGFFDTQYF.

This clonotype was counted ten times or more. The chain recombines TRBV28 with TRBJ1-1; D not certain. Trimming pared 6 bases from V and 2 bases from J, leaving 10 bases between. The CDR3 has 13 amino acids. Per germline, CDR1 MDHEN and CDR2 SYDVKM. This CDR3 is CASRWRGNTEAFF. CDR3 in DNA: TGTGCCAGCAGGTGGAGAGGTAACACTGAAGCTTTCTTT.

This clonotype occurred many times. The chain links TRBV7-9 to TRBJ2-7, with 11 bases lining up with TRBD2. The CDR3 is 14 residues long. The V segment lost 5 bases and the J segment 3 bases; nucleotides outside the gene matches: 3. The germline CDR1 and CDR2 sequences are SEHNR and FQNEAQ (reference sequence). Here the CDR3 reads CASSITSGGYEQYF. The CDR3 DNA follows: TGTGCCAGCAGCATCACTAGCGGGGGCTACGAGCAGTACTTC.